These 18 T cell receptor beta chains were sequenced from one sample in a study of Ad26.COV2.S vaccination and SARS-CoV-2 variants. TCRdb's table, derived via immunoSEQ multiplex PCR, lists solely in-frame clones and lacks some. The table lists around 270,000 clones, roughly 89% of them singletons. Treatment noted: roughly 18 received Ad26.COV2.S at low or high dose, single or two shots; 5 received placebo; per-sample allocation not given. Day 63 following the first vaccine or placebo injection was when the samples were taken. The sample here was peripheral blood, taken in a trial of Ad26.COV2.S vaccine versus placebo. All receptors come from a person between 18 and 65 years old who received the Ad26.COV2.S COVID-19 vaccine or a placebo.

The rearrangement links TRBV18 to TRBJ1-1; D remains ambiguous. The CDR3 loop spans 12 amino acids. CDR1 is KGHSH and CDR2 is LQKENI in the germline V gene. Trimming took 3 bases from V and 5 from J, leaving 7 bases between them. The CDR3 nucleotides read TGTGCCAGCTCACCCCCTGGGACTGAAGCTTTCTTT. It codes for CASSPPGTEAFF.

J is TRBJ2-2 and V is TRBV3-1 (or the pseudogene TRBV3-2); TRBD2 is a possible D gene (5 bases). Per germline, CDR1 LGHDT and CDR2 YNNKEL (reference sequence). V gave up 0 bases and J gave up 3 bases, with 14 bases separating them. The CDR3 has 17 residues. The CDR3 DNA sequence: TGTGCCAGCAGCCAAGATAAAGGGCGGGTGGACACCGGGGAGCTGTTTTTT. Translated: CASSQDKGRVDTGELFF.

This clone has a single count. The rearrangement links TRBV12-5 to TRBJ2-1, with D hard to call. Germline assignment: CDR1 LGHNT and CDR2 FRNRAP. The CDR3 loop spans 16 amino acids. Trimming took 6 bases from V and 0 from J, leaving 15 bases between them. Here the CDR3 reads CASGPPGQFSYNEQFF. In DNA, the CDR3 is TGTGCTAGTGGCCCCCCGGGTCAGTTCTCCTACAATGAGCAGTTCTTC.

The chain uses TRBV19 and TRBJ1-2, with 8 bases identical to TRBD1. The J segment lost 3 bases and the V segment lost 1 base, leaving 19 bases of the junction unmatched. The CDR3 sequence is 20 residues long. Germline-derived CDR1 and CDR2 are LNHDA and SQIVND (reference sequence). CDR3 coding DNA: TGTGCCAGTAGTATAGTTTTGGGGGACAGGAGGCCTTCGAGGGACTATGGCTACACCTTC. Its protein is CASSIVLGDRRPSRDYGYTF.

The rearrangement links TRBV3-1 (or the pseudogene TRBV3-2) to TRBJ1-5, with D possibly matching TRBD1 (5 bases). The CDR3 length is 19 residues. CDR1 is LGHDT, CDR2 YNNKEL, per germline (reference sequence). V dropped 0 bases and J dropped 0 bases, with 18 bases sitting between them. CDR3 in amino acids: CASSQDPGGDFYSNQPQHF. CDR3 nucleotides: TGTGCCAGCAGCCAAGATCCCGGGGGAGACTTTTATAGCAATCAGCCCCAGCATTTT.

The genes are TRBV6-5 and TRBJ1-5; the D gene is possibly TRBD1 (6 bases). V lost 2 bases and J 4 bases, leaving 9 bases between the germline ends. This CDR3 is 14 amino acids long. In germline, CDR1 is MNHEY, CDR2 SVGAGI. The CDR3 DNA reads TGTGCCAGCAGTTACACAGGGTGGAATCAGCCCCAGCATTTT. This sequence encodes CASSYTGWNQPQHF.

The rearrangement joins TRBV6-4 to TRBJ1-2, with D perhaps matching TRBD1 (5 bases). Germline V gene sequence: CDR1 MRHNA, CDR2 SNTAGT. Deletions cut 3 bases from V and 0 bases from J, with 20 bases between. The CDR3 is 18 amino acids. The CDR3 DNA sequence: TGTGCCAGCAGTGATTATACACACCGGGACGGCTCTAACTATGGCTACACCTTC. This encodes CASSDYTHRDGSNYGYTF.

This chain links TRBV19 with TRBJ2-2; TRBD2 is a possible D gene (5 bases). Germline-derived CDR1 and CDR2 are LNHDA and SQIVND (reference sequence). The V and J ends lost 7 bases and 8 bases respectively, with 29 bases between them. The CDR3 is 18 residues long. Here the CDR3 DNA reads TGTGCCAGTACCTCTCTGGTACTAGACCTAATCATAGCTGGGGAGCTGTTTTTT. It specifies CASTSLVLDLIIAGELFF.

The chain recombines TRBV5-5 with TRBJ1-6; D not resolved. V shed 4 bases and J shed 6 bases, with 11 bases lying between them. CDR1 and CDR2 from the germline V gene are SGHKS and YYEKEE (reference sequence). This CDR3 contains 14 residues. CDR3 sequence (DNA): TGTGCCAGCAGCCCCCGGGCCCTTAATTCACCCCTCCACTTT. This codes for CASSPRALNSPLHF.

The CDR3 region is CASSKDRGSNQPQHF. CDR3 DNA sequence: TGTGCCAGCAGCAAAGACAGGGGAAGCAATCAGCCCCAGCATTTT. The chain joins TRBV6-5 to TRBJ1-5; 8 bases agree with TRBD1. The CDR3 length is 15 residues. Germline V gene sequence: CDR1 MNHEY, CDR2 SVGAGI. Trimming removed 6 bases from V and 1 base from J; junction bases left unmatched: 5.

This clone was seen more than once but under ten times. The chain uses TRBV9 and TRBJ2-7; D may be TRBD1 or TRBD2 (5 bases each). The CDR3 spans 17 residues. Germline assignment: CDR1 SGDLS and CDR2 YYNGEE. Trimming took 0 bases from V and 4 from J, leaving 20 bases between them. CDR3 nucleotides: TGTGCCAGCAGCGTAGATCGGGGCACTGGTTTGAGGTACGAGCAGTACGTC. It translates to CASSVDRGTGLRYEQYV.

The chain employs TRBV19 and TRBJ1-2; D may be TRBD1 (5 bases). The CDR3 covers 12 residues. The ends were cut back, 1 base at V and 8 bases at J, with 8 bases in the middle. In germline, CDR1 is LNHDA, CDR2 SQIVND (reference sequence). The DNA of the CDR3 is TGTGCCAGTAGTATAGCAGGGATCGGCTACACCTTC. Encoded protein: CASSIAGIGYTF. Full variable domain (missing parts from reference TRBV19 and TRBJ1-2): DGGITQSPKYLFRKEGQNVTLSCEQNLNHDAMYWYRQDPGQGLRLIYYSQIVNDFQKGDIAEGYSVSREKKESFPLTVTSAQKNPTAFYLCASSIAGIGYTFGSGTRLTVV.

This clone was seen once. This CDR3 is also generated by other DNA sequences in the sample. The chain carries TRBV7-2 and TRBJ2-2; D call uncertain. CDR3 length: 12 amino acids. Trimming left V 5 bases short and J 3 bases short, with 4 bases between. CDR1 is SGHTA, CDR2 FQGNSA, per germline. The chain's CDR3 is CASSPDTGELFF. The CDR3 bases are TGTGCCAGCAGCCCAGACACCGGGGAGCTGTTTTTT. Full variable domain (missing parts from reference TRBV7-2 and TRBJ2-2): GAGVSQSPSNKVTEKGKDVELRCDPISGHTALYWYRQSLGQGLEFLIYFQGNSAPDKSGLPSDRFSAERTGGSVSTLTIQRTQQEDSAVYLCASSPDTGELFFGEGSRLTVL.

The gene calls are TRBV4-1 and TRBJ1-1; the D gene is possibly TRBD1 (5 bases). Trimming removed 3 bases at V and 7 bases at J, with 18 bases between. The germline CDR1 and CDR2 sequences are MGHRA and YSYEKL. The CDR3 consists of 15 residues. CDR3 region: CASSQTTETLFEAFF. The CDR3 DNA is TGCGCCAGCAGCCAGACGACAGAGACATTATTTGAAGCTTTCTTT.

The DNA for the CDR3 is TGTGCCAGCAGTGGCCCCGGGACAGAAAACACTGAAGCTTTCTTT. Protein sequence: CASSGPGTENTEAFF. This chain links TRBV5-8 with TRBJ1-1; 7 nucleotides match TRBD1. Germline values: CDR1 SGHTS, CDR2 YDEGEE. Unmatched junction bases numbered 9, after V lost 5 bases and J lost 2 bases. The CDR3 totals 15 residues.

The chain couples TRBV5-1 to TRBJ1-1, with no clear D. Germline V gene data show CDR1 as SGHRS and CDR2 as YFSETQ. This CDR3 comprises 14 residues. Trimming took off 0 bases at V and 7 bases at J, with 13 bases between the two ends. The CDR3 reads CASSLESGLGEAFF. The CDR3 DNA reads as TGCGCCAGCAGCTTGGAATCTGGGCTCGGTGAAGCTTTCTTT. The full variable domain, in which reference TRBV5-1 and TRBJ1-1 provide the parts outside the CDR3, is KAGVTQTPRYLIKTRGQQVTLSCSPISGHRSVSWYQQTPGQGLQFLFEYFSETQRNKGNFPGRFSGRQFSNSRSEMNVSTLELGDSALYLCASSLESGLGEAFFGQGTRLTVV.

The rearrangement joins TRBV5-1 to TRBJ2-7; 7 nucleotides align to TRBD1. V lost 1 base to trimming and J lost 4 bases; unmatched junction nucleotides: 5. The CDR3 has 14 amino acids. Germline CDR1 reads SGHRS; CDR2 reads YFSETQ. The CDR3 nucleotides are TGCGCCAGCAGCTTGTCCCGACAGGGATACGAGCAGTACTTC. It yields the protein CASSLSRQGYEQYF.

The chain is built from TRBV7-3 and TRBJ2-1; perhaps TRBD2 as D (5 bases). From germline, CDR1 is SGHTA and CDR2 FQGTGA. V was pared by 5 bases and J by 7 bases, with 15 bases between. The CDR3 runs 14 residues. The DNA for the CDR3 is TGTGCCAGCAGCCCGTCGGACTCCCGGAATGAGCAGTTCTTC. Residues: CASSPSDSRNEQFF.